The 8 T cell receptor beta chains presented below share a single source sample, sequenced in a study of post-analysis software for immune sequencing data. Overall study results and limits: About five TRBV segments occurring more often in patients than controls included TRBV5-6, TRBV5-1 and TRBV20-1.

Researchers reported that TCR beta cDNA libraries carried unique molecular identifiers. In TCRdb, the PCR reads were re-called with MiXCR into one record per CDR3 protein. The sample lists hundreds of thousands of distinct CDR3 sequences; approximately 53% were seen once. No antigens are known for them. Sequences were obtained from blood. These receptors were taken from a girl aged 5 to 17 with multiple sclerosis.

V usage is TRBV28 and J usage is TRBJ2-1; 7 nucleotides agree with TRBD2. V lost 10 bases to trimming and J lost 0 bases; unmatched junction nucleotides: 9. The CDR3 spans 15 residues. Looked up from germline, CDR1 is MDHEN and CDR2 is SYDVKM. The CDR3 DNA is TGTGCCATCCGCCCCCCGGGGGGCTCCTACAATGAGCAGTTCTTC. Translating gives CAIRPPGGSYNEQFF.

This clonotype turned up a few times. The chain joins TRBV4-1 to TRBJ2-3; D not resolved. Trimming cost V 1 base and J 6 bases, with 11 bases left between them. Germline V gene sequence: CDR1 MGHRA, CDR2 YSYEKL. This CDR3 has 14 residues. CDR3 DNA: TGCGCCAGCAGCCAAGTTGGCATGCGGGATACGCAGTATTTT. Translated, it gives CASSQVGMRDTQYF.

The J gene is TRBJ2-3, the V gene TRBV29-1; maybe TRBD1 (6 bases). V lost 3 bases and J 5 bases, leaving 12 bases between the germline ends. The length of the CDR3 is 13 residues. CDR1 SQVTM and CDR2 ANQGSEA come from the germline V gene. CDR3 residues: CSVDRGLRDTQYF. CDR3 DNA: TGCAGCGTTGACAGGGGTCTTAGAGATACGCAGTATTTT.

This clonotype was picked up a small number of times. The CDR3 DNA reads TGTGCCATCAGTGAGTCGGGTAGCGGGGAGGCATACGAGCAGTACTTC. It encodes CAISESGSGEAYEQYF. This chain connects TRBV10-3 to TRBJ2-5; 8 bases match TRBD2. The assigned J gene may be wrong: the sequence end matches TRBJ2-7 better. The CDR3 spans 16 residues. Germline-derived CDR1 and CDR2 are ENHRY and SYGVKD.

The chain joins TRBV20-1 to TRBJ1-4; possibly TRBD1 for D (5 bases). The ends were cut back, 6 bases at V and 0 bases at J, with 14 bases in the middle. CDR3 length equals 15 residues. Germline V CDR1 and CDR2: DFQATT, SNEGSKA (reference sequence). The CDR3 DNA reads as TGCAGTGCAGTTCGGGGGAGAGCAACTAATGAAAAACTGTTTTTT. This sequence encodes CSAVRGRATNEKLFF.

The chain employs TRBV20-1 and TRBJ2-7, with 14 bases lining up with TRBD2. CDR1 and CDR2 from the germline V gene are DFQATT and SNEGSKA (reference sequence). Losses at the gene ends were 8 bases for V and 0 bases for J; bases not matched to a gene: 9. This CDR3 spans 16 amino acids. The chain's CDR3 is CSSLRLAGGLSYEQYF. The CDR3 DNA sequence: TGCAGTTCACTAAGACTAGCGGGGGGGCTCTCCTACGAGCAGTACTTC.

The V call is TRBV29-1, the J call TRBJ2-3; 9 bases line up with TRBD2. Germline V gives CDR1 SQVTM, CDR2 ANQGSEA. The CDR3 spans 13 residues. V trimming: 3 bases; J trimming: 3 bases; junction bases outside the gene matches: 1. CDR3 sequence (DNA): TGCAGCGTTGAGAGCGGGAGGACAGATACGCAGTATTTT. Amino acid sequence: CSVESGRTDTQYF.

J is TRBJ1-2 and V is TRBV7-3; TRBD1 aligns across 8 bases. The CDR3 has 13 amino acids. CDR1 and CDR2 from the germline V gene are SGHTA and FQGTGA. V trimming: 5 bases; J trimming: 6 bases; junction bases outside the gene matches: 5. This CDR3 reads CASSRTGTDGYTF. CDR3 bases: TGTGCCAGCAGCCGGACAGGGACGGATGGCTACACCTTC.